These T cell receptor beta chains were read from a single sample in a study of blood T cell repertoires in COVID-19. Profiling relied on immunoSEQ multiplex PCR, and the TCRdb table lists in-frame clones only, not all of them. The data contain about 81,000 clones, around 90% of them seen just once; the ten biggest clones take up around 7.9%. The source material was peripheral blood. These TCRs come from an older man with acute or convalescent COVID-19. Both conserved end residues are part of each CDR3. A D gene is named only where the DNA matches it firmly. Size is omitted from some rows. Given values are once, few, many or a class for expanded clones.

abundance	d_gene	len	v_gene	j_gene	CDR3nt	CDR3aa
.	.	12	TRBV10-3	TRBJ2-5	TGTGCCTCAAGGTCGGGCCAAGAGACCCAGTACTTC	CASRSGQETQYF
.	.	12	TRBV7-2	TRBJ1-3	TGTGCCAGCAGCTTCTTTGGAAACACCATATATTTT	CASSFFGNTIYF
.	.	11	TRBV19	TRBJ1-2	TGTGCCAGTGTATTTGCGAATGGCTACACCTTC	CASVFANGYTF
.	TRBD2	20	TRBV6-2/TRBV6-3	TRBJ2-3	TGTGCCAGCAGTTACTCGGGGTCGTATAGCGGGAGGACAATCACAGATACGCAGTATTTT	CASSYSGSYSGRTITDTQYF
.	TRBD2	22	TRBV4-3	TRBJ2-4	TGCGCCAGCAGCCAAGATTTGGGGGCTAGCGGGTTTGGAGGATTAGCCAAAAACATTCAGTACTTC	CASSQDLGASGFGGLAKNIQYF
.	.	13	TRBV12-3/TRBV12-4	TRBJ2-2	TGTGCCAGCAGTGGACAGATCACCGGGGAGCTGTTTTTT	CASSGQITGELFF
once	TRBD1	15	TRBV24-1	TRBJ1-2	TGTGCCACCAGTGATCCTTACAGGGGCGATAATGGCTACACCTTC	CATSDPYRGDNGYTF
.	.	17	TRBV4-1	TRBJ1-6	TGCGCCAGCAGCCAAGAAGGGGGGGCCCGGCTGGTTTCACCCCTCCACTTT	CASSQEGGARLVSPLHF
.	.	12	TRBV30	TRBJ1-2	TGTGCCTGGAGTGTACGACTGGGTGGCTACACCTTC	CAWSVRLGGYTF
.	TRBD2	15	TRBV5-1	TRBJ2-1	TGCGCCAGCAGCTTTGACGGACTAGCCGGTGAGGAGCAGTTCTTC	CASSFDGLAGEEQFF
.	.	14	TRBV7-2	TRBJ2-1	TGTGCCAGCAGCTTAAGGGGCGGCTACAATGAGCAGTTCTTC	CASSLRGGYNEQFF
.	.	11	TRBV5-6	TRBJ1-6	TGTGCCAGCAGCCTAGCGTGGCCCCTCCACTTT	CASSLAWPLHF
.	.	12	TRBV29-1	TRBJ2-3	TGCAGCGTTCTTTACACCACAGATACGCAGTATTTT	CSVLYTTDTQYF
.	.	13	TRBV19	TRBJ2-3	TGTGCCAGCGTGTCGAGCCCCACAGATACGCAGTATTTT	CASVSSPTDTQYF
.	TRBD2	14	TRBV7-2	TRBJ2-7	TGTGCCAGCAGCTTACTAGCGGGATTCGACGAGCAGTACTTC	CASSLLAGFDEQYF
.	TRBD2	17	TRBV3-1/TRBV3-2	TRBJ2-7	TGTGCCAGCAGCCAAGGACTAGCGGGAGACCCCTCCTACGAGCAGTACTTC	CASSQGLAGDPSYEQYF
.	TRBD1	16	TRBV5-1	TRBJ1-6	TGCGCCAGCAGCCCAGGGACAGTGAGTCTAATTTCACCCCTCCACTTT	CASSPGTVSLISPLHF
few	.	13	TRBV7-2	TRBJ1-5	TGTGCCAGCAGCACGGCGGGGAATCAGCCCCAGCATTTT	CASSTAGNQPQHF
.	.	15	TRBV2	TRBJ2-1	TGTGCCAGCAGTGCTCAGGGTCCCCCCTACAATGAGCAGTTCTTC	CASSAQGPPYNEQFF
few	TRBD2	15	TRBV7-9	TRBJ2-7	TGTGCCAGCAGCTTAGGCGGACTAGCCTCCTACGAGCAGTACTTC	CASSLGGLASYEQYF
.	TRBD2	18	TRBV7-2	TRBJ2-2	TGTGCCAGCAGCTTAGCCCCACTAGCGGGGGTGAACACCGGGGAGCTGTTTTTT	CASSLAPLAGVNTGELFF
.	.	15	TRBV11-3	TRBJ2-5	TGTGCCAGCAGCTTAGCGGGGGACGGGCAAGAGACCCAGTACTTC	CASSLAGDGQETQYF
.	TRBD1	15	TRBV5-4	TRBJ2-1	TGTGCCAGCAGCTTGCGGGGACAGCCCAACAATGAGCAGTTCTTC	CASSLRGQPNNEQFF
few	.	15	TRBV9	TRBJ1-4	TGTGCCAGCAGCGTAGGCCCGGGGATGGGGGAAAAACTGTTTTTT	CASSVGPGMGEKLFF
.	.	15	TRBV5-1	TRBJ2-2	TGCGCCAGCAGCCCTAGGTCCGGGAACACCGGGGAGCTGTTTTTT	CASSPRSGNTGELFF
.	.	16	TRBV19	TRBJ2-3	TGTGCCAGTAGTTCACTGACAGTCGGCGGCACAGATACGCAGTATTTT	CASSSLTVGGTDTQYF
once	.	18	TRBV5-1	TRBJ2-1	TGCGCCAGCAGCATAGGGAATCCAGGTGGAGGCTCCTACAATGAGCAGTTCTTC	CASSIGNPGGGSYNEQFF
.	.	14	TRBV5-4	TRBJ2-5	TGTGCCAGCAGCTTGGGGACTAAAGCCGGGACCCAGTACTTC	CASSLGTKAGTQYF
.	.	15	TRBV11-2	TRBJ2-7	TGTGCCAGCAGCTTAGCGGCGGGCCTAGCCTACGAGCAGTACTTC	CASSLAAGLAYEQYF
.	.	15	TRBV19	TRBJ1-2	TGTGCCAGTAGTATAGGGTCAGGGTACGACTATGGCTACACCTTC	CASSIGSGYDYGYTF
.	TRBD2	15	TRBV10-3	TRBJ2-3	TGTGCCATCAGCTACGGGGGGACCTACACAGATACGCAGTATTTT	CAISYGGTYTDTQYF
.	.	14	TRBV6-1	TRBJ1-1	TGTGCCAGCAGTGTACAGGGAGCAAGGACTGAAGCTTTCTTT	CASSVQGARTEAFF
.	.	14	TRBV20-1	TRBJ2-1	TGCAGTGCTAGTTGGGCGGAGGACAGCCAAAAGCAGTTCTTC	CSASWAEDSQKQFF
.	TRBD2	16	TRBV3-1/TRBV3-2	TRBJ2-1	TGTGCCAGCAGCCAGGGACTAGCGGGAGTAGGTAATGAGCAGTTCTTC	CASSQGLAGVGNEQFF
.	TRBD1	15	TRBV7-2	TRBJ1-4	TGTGCCAGCAGCCAGGACAGGGGGCTATATGAAAAACTGTTTTTT	CASSQDRGLYEKLFF
.	.	13	TRBV30	TRBJ1-5	TGTGCCTGGAGCGCCTCGGGGAATCAGCCCCAGCATTTT	CAWSASGNQPQHF
.	.	15	TRBV15	TRBJ1-3	TGTGCCACCAGCAGAGGCCCCAGTGGTGGAAACACCATATATTTT	CATSRGPSGGNTIYF
.	.	13	TRBV7-2	TRBJ2-1	TGTGCCAGCAGACAACGGAGCGGCAATGAGCAGTTCTTC	CASRQRSGNEQFF